The clone carrying this T cell receptor (beta chain) was observed a few times. Its antigen is currently unknown. These data are taken from a study of cytotoxic CD8 clonotypes in ibrutinib-treated CLL. Study-wide background: Averaging across samples gave approximately 260,000 productive templates and over 85,000 productive rearrangements.

The intended depth for sequencing was 1 in 200,000 to 1 in 1 million T cells. TCRdb's copy holds only in-frame clones and misses some; the assay was immunoSEQ multiplex PCR. This sample has approximately 45,000 clones; 55% to 80% occur once, and the top ten carry roughly 13%. This CDR3 comprises 14 residues. V dropped 0 bases and J dropped 2 bases, with 5 bases sitting between them. Germline-derived CDR1 and CDR2 are WNHNN and SYGVQD (reference sequence). Study results and limitations: On treatment, the uncommon public clonotypes contracted or remained stable.

Sequencing used PBMCs, obtained after 12 months of ibrutinib treatment. The TCR was taken from a human donor with chronic lymphocytic leukemia. The chain couples TRBV10-1 to TRBJ1-3; unclear D gene. CDR3: CASSESGTGNTIYF. CDR3 nucleotide sequence: TGCGCCAGCAGTGAGTCAGGGACTGGAAACACCATATATTTT.